The sequence of this T cell receptor beta chain was determined in a study of T-cell reconstitution after alpha-beta-depleted transplantation in children. Study-level points and caveats: Reportedly, alpha-beta T cells present about two months post-transplant originated from several hundred expanded clones of graft origin. T-cell numbers and diversity one year post-transplant derived largely from freshly generated T cells.

With 4 bases removed from V and 4 bases from J, the gap between germline ends came to 20 bases. Germline CDR1 is SGDLS and CDR2 is YYNGEE. The CDR3 sequence is 16 residues long. The authors prepared the TCRbeta library with unique molecular identifiers. TCRdb processed the PCR reads anew with MiXCR; each CDR3 protein has one entry. The sample holds fewer than 700,000 distinct CDR3 sequences, more than 20% seen once. With respect to this clonotype: Its specificity is not known.

This clonotype was sampled from a boy under two years old who had a stem cell transplant for acute myeloid leukemia, so the T cells may come from the graft donor. The rearrangement joins TRBV9 to TRBJ2-5, with D possibly matching TRBD1 (6 bases). Sequencing used PBMCs, mostly from graft donor cells, obtained 360 days after TCRalphabeta/CD19-depleted stem cell transplant. CDR3 in DNA: TGTGCCAGCAGCCGTAGAACAGGGCAGGTGGGAGAGACCCAGTACTTC. It yields the protein CASSRRTGQVGETQYF.